The 17 T cell receptor beta chains in this list originate from one sample, sequenced in a study of T cells in tuberculosis. TCRdb's table, derived via immunoSEQ multiplex PCR, lists solely in-frame clones and lacks some. The sample records tens of thousands of clones, 95% being singletons. Sequencing was performed on PBMCs. These TCRs come from a donor between 5 and 29 years old with latent tuberculosis or without tuberculosis infection.

The V and J genes are TRBV2 and TRBJ2-5, with 8 bases aligning to TRBD2. Germline CDR1 reads SNHLY; CDR2 reads FYNNEI. Trimming removed 4 bases from V and 2 bases from J; junction bases left unmatched: 3. The length of the CDR3 is 14 residues. Here the CDR3 reads CASSVSGVQETQYF. The CDR3 region has the DNA TGTGCCAGCAGTGTTAGCGGGGTGCAAGAGACCCAGTACTTC.

J is TRBJ2-3 and V is TRBV7-7, with a weak D call TRBD2 (7 bases). The CDR3 loop spans 15 amino acids. The V end lost 0 bases, the J end lost 5 bases, and 12 bases lay between the germline ends. The germline CDR1 and CDR2 sequences are SSHAT and FNYEAQ (reference sequence). The CDR3 DNA is TGTGCCAGCAGCTTAGCGGGGGGGCTTCAAGATACGCAGTATTTT. It codes for CASSLAGGLQDTQYF.

V gene TRBV4-3 combines with J gene TRBJ1-2, with 7 bases lining up with TRBD1. The junction had 9 bases not matched to a gene; V was cut back by 4 bases and J by 4 bases. Germline loops: CDR1 LGHNA, CDR2 YSLEER. The CDR3 is 15 residues long. CDR3 in DNA: TGCGCCAGCAGCCCCAGCAGGGGGTTGGTCTATGGCTACACCTTC. Amino acid sequence: CASSPSRGLVYGYTF.

This chain joins TRBV2 and TRBJ1-2; 8 bases match TRBD1. Per germline, CDR1 SNHLY and CDR2 FYNNEI. There are 17 residues in the CDR3. The trim removed 5 bases at V and 0 bases at J, leaving 11 bases unmatched. The CDR3 reads CASSYHPGQDSNYGYTF. The DNA of the CDR3 is TGTGCCAGCAGTTATCACCCGGGACAGGATTCTAACTATGGCTACACCTTC.

This chain joins TRBV19 and TRBJ1-2; 9 bases match TRBD1. Germline V gene sequence: CDR1 LNHDA, CDR2 SQIVND (reference sequence). Germline trimming cut 6 bases from V and 6 bases from J; bases unmatched to any gene: 5. The CDR3 contains 13 residues. The chain's CDR3 is CASSEQGANGYTF. The CDR3 DNA reads as TGTGCCAGTAGCGAACAGGGGGCGAATGGCTACACCTTC.

The chain employs TRBV19 and TRBJ1-1; D remains unclear. Germline CDR1 LNHDA, CDR2 SQIVND (reference sequence). Trimming took 7 bases from V and 1 from J, leaving 7 bases between them. The CDR3 covers 12 residues. CDR3 in DNA: TGTGCCAGTACCAAACAGAACACTGAAGCTTTCTTT. Encoded protein: CASTKQNTEAFF.

The J gene is TRBJ2-3, the V gene TRBV5-5; 12 bases are a match to TRBD2. Per germline, CDR1 SGHKS and CDR2 YYEKEE (reference sequence). Trimming removed 3 bases from V and 1 base from J; junction bases left unmatched: 9. This CDR3 has 18 amino acids. Written as DNA, the CDR3 is TGTGCCAGCAGCTCTAGCGGGGGGGCTAGTTTTGGCACAGATACGCAGTATTTT. It translates to CASSSSGGASFGTDTQYF.

DNA for the CDR3: TGTGCCAGCAGCCAAGATAGCCAGGGCATCTATGGCTACACCTTC. Its protein is CASSQDSQGIYGYTF. The chain couples TRBV14 to TRBJ1-2, with D possibly being TRBD1 (5 bases). Germline CDR1 is SGHDN and CDR2 is FVKESK. The CDR3 sequence is 15 residues long. V lost 0 bases to trimming and J lost 4 bases, with 12 bases between them.

CDR3 sequence (DNA): TGTGCCAGCAGCTTCGGGGAGACCCAGTACTTC. Translating gives CASSFGETQYF. The V call is TRBV5-6, the J call TRBJ2-5; D call uncertain. The V end lost 2 bases, the J end lost 5 bases, and 4 bases lay between the germline ends. The germline V gene encodes CDR1 SGHDT and CDR2 YYEEEE. The CDR3 loop spans 11 amino acids.

The chain couples TRBV5-8 to TRBJ1-2, with 8 positions matching TRBD1. This CDR3 has 15 amino acids. With 4 bases clipped from V and 7 bases from J, the junction kept 12 bases outside the gene matches. Looked up from germline, CDR1 is SGHTS and CDR2 is YDEGEE. The CDR3 coding sequence is TGTGCCAGCAGCAATTACCAGGGGGCGACCTCTGGCTACACCTTC. Its translation: CASSNYQGATSGYTF. The whole variable domain, remainder taken from reference TRBV5-8 and TRBJ1-2, is EAGVTQSPTHLIKTRGQQATLRCSPISGHTSVYWYQQALGLGLQFLLWYDEGEERNRGNFPPRFSGRQFPNYSSELNVNALELEDSALYLCASSNYQGATSGYTFGSGTRLTVV.

This clone was counted a few times. This chain joins TRBV19 and TRBJ1-2, with D perhaps TRBD1 (5 bases). The CDR3 loop spans 16 amino acids. From germline, CDR1 is LNHDA and CDR2 SQIVND (reference sequence). V dropped 3 bases and J dropped 4 bases, with 18 bases sitting between them. In DNA form, the CDR3 reads TGTGCCAGTAGTATCAGTGGGCAGGGAAAAATCTATGGCTACACCTTC. Amino acid sequence: CASSISGQGKIYGYTF.

The V call is TRBV27, the J call TRBJ2-5; possibly TRBD2 for D (5 bases). The germline CDR1 and CDR2 sequences are MNHEY and SMNVEV (reference sequence). This CDR3 contains 16 residues. Trimming stripped 2 bases from V and 3 bases from J, with 16 bases between. The CDR3 DNA reads TGTGCCAGCAGTTTAATGGGCTCCAGCGGAAAAGAGACCCAGTACTTC. Translating gives CASSLMGSSGKETQYF.

This clone occurred once. J is TRBJ1-4 and V is TRBV7-6; 10 bases line up with TRBD1. Germline V gene data show CDR1 as SGHVS and CDR2 as FNYEAQ. CDR3 size: 19 residues. J lost 2 bases, V lost 2 bases, and 11 bases had no gene match. CDR3 in amino acids: CASSLNIMGDRGTNEKLFF. CDR3 sequence (DNA): TGTGCCAGCAGCTTAAACATAATGGGGGACAGGGGCACTAATGAAAAACTGTTTTTT. The variable domain in full, with the rest retrieved from reference TRBV7-6 and TRBJ1-4, is GAGVSQSPRYKVTKRGQDVALRCDPISGHVSLYWYRQALGQGPEFLTYFNYEAQQDKSGLPNDRFSAERPEGSISTLTIQRTEQRDSAMYRCASSLNIMGDRGTNEKLFFGSGTQLSVL.

The chain links TRBV6-1 to TRBJ2-7; D is uncertain. Trimming took off 6 bases at V and 4 bases at J, with 7 bases between the two ends. Germline loops: CDR1 MNHNS, CDR2 SASEGT. CDR3 size: 11 residues. CDR3 nucleotide sequence: TGTGCCAGCAGGCAGAAATACGAGCAGTACTTC. Translation gives CASRQKYEQYF.

The chain uses TRBV2 and TRBJ2-7; D gene uncertain. Germline V CDR1 and CDR2: SNHLY, FYNNEI. V gave up 5 bases and J gave up 6 bases, with 14 bases separating them. The CDR3 totals 13 residues. The CDR3 sequence: CASSIYRSLEQYF. The CDR3 DNA reads as TGTGCCAGCAGTATCTACCGGTCGCTCGAGCAGTACTTC.

This clone was counted once. The rearrangement joins TRBV28 to TRBJ2-1; TRBD2 aligns across 11 bases. V trimming: 6 bases; J trimming: 10 bases; junction bases outside the gene matches: 14. The CDR3 contains 16 residues. Germline V lookup: CDR1 MDHEN, CDR2 SYDVKM. The CDR3 bases are TGTGCCAGCAGACCCCTTAGCGGGGGGGCGTCTAGAGAGCAGTTCTTC. Amino acid sequence: CASRPLSGGASREQFF.

The chain recombines TRBV27 with TRBJ1-6, with D maybe TRBD1 (6 bases). CDR3 length: 18 residues. Trimming took 5 bases from V and 3 from J, leaving 20 bases between them. Per germline, CDR1 MNHEY and CDR2 SMNVEV (reference sequence). CDR3: CASSPIPLAGVYNSPLHF. The CDR3 nucleotides read TGTGCCAGCAGTCCAATCCCCCTCGCAGGGGTCTATAATTCACCCCTCCACTTT.